This entry lists 9 T cell receptor beta chains sequenced from one sample in a study of blood T cells in healthy people across ages (dated by TCRdb to 2015 to 2017). Library construction relied on 5' RACE. Sequenced on an Illumina HiSeq 2500. The second PCR ran for roughly 7 to 11 cycles and used a J-beta primer mix along with a sample-barcoded 5' primer. Using fastp trimming at Q25 and MiXCR clonotype assembly, TCRdb reanalyzed the public sequencing data and kept in-frame beta chains. Identical CDR3 protein sequences are pooled into one entry, listed with their most common genes and DNA. The sample includes 1 million or so distinct CDR3 sequences, with approximately 25% observed a single time. The top ten clonotypes cover approximately 0.75% of the sample. These data were likewise used in another study, on T cells of mothers and their children.

Sequencing input: blood. Every receptor here comes from a girl aged 2 to 10 in good health.

The chain has TRBV20-1 and TRBJ1-1; D unclear. V lost 1 base and J lost 5, with 8 bases in between. Germline CDR1 and CDR2: DFQATT and SNEGSKA (reference sequence). The CDR3 consists of 12 residues. The CDR3 loop is CSARGSTTEAFF. The CDR3 DNA follows: TGCAGTGCTAGAGGCAGTACGACTGAAGCTTTCTTT.

The V call is TRBV6-1, the J call TRBJ1-1; D gene unclear. The CDR3 sequence is 15 residues long. The V and J ends lost 4 bases and 2 bases respectively, with 14 bases between them. CDR1 and CDR2 (germline): MNHNS, SASEGT. CDR3 sequence (DNA): TGTGCCAGCAGTGCTGATGGCGGATTCAACACTGAAGCTTTCTTT. Its translation: CASSADGGFNTEAFF.

This clonotype was counted a few times. This chain connects TRBV7-2 to TRBJ2-6; D may match TRBD1 or TRBD2 (5 bases each). CDR1 and CDR2 from the germline V gene are SGHTA and FQGNSA. V lost 1 base to trimming and J lost 4 bases, with 11 bases between them. The CDR3 extends over 16 amino acids. DNA for the CDR3: TGTGCCAGCAGCTTAGTTTCCGGGACCGGGGCCAACGTCCTGACTTTC. Its translation: CASSLVSGTGANVLTF. The full variable domain, its missing parts supplied by reference TRBV7-2 and TRBJ2-6, is GAGVSQSPSNKVTEKGKDVELRCDPISGHTALYWYRQSLGQGLEFLIYFQGNSAPDKSGLPSDRFSAERTGGSVSTLTIQRTQQEDSAVYLCASSLVSGTGANVLTFGAGSRLTVL.

This chain connects TRBV29-1 to TRBJ2-3; D remains unclear. Germline CDR1 reads SQVTM; CDR2 reads ANQGSEA. V was clipped by 1 base and J by 4 bases, with 9 bases between them. The CDR3 spans 13 residues. The CDR3 DNA reads TGCAGCGTTGAAGGTGGTTGGGCAGATACGCAGTATTTT. Translation gives CSVEGGWADTQYF.

V gene TRBV10-1 combines with J gene TRBJ2-1; a weak D match, TRBD1 (6 bases). V lost 4 bases to trimming and J lost 2 bases, with 12 bases between them. This CDR3 has 15 amino acids. Germline lookup yields CDR1 WNHNN and CDR2 SYGVQD (reference sequence). CDR3 residues: CASSVQGSAYNEQFF. CDR3 coding DNA: TGCGCCAGCAGTGTTCAGGGGTCGGCCTACAATGAGCAGTTCTTC.

As concerns this clonotype: Given the absence of the conserved phenylalanine or tryptophan at the CDR3 end, a read error is likely. The chain employs TRBV11-2 and TRBJ2-1; 8 bases agree with TRBD1. V gave up 0 bases and J gave up 5 bases; unmatched junction bases: 6. The CDR3 contains 16 residues. Germline CDR1 is SGHAT and CDR2 is FQNNGV. The chain's CDR3 is CASSLETGALDNEQFV. The DNA of the CDR3 is TGTGCCAGCAGCTTAGAGACAGGGGCCCTCGACAATGAGCAGTTCGTC.

The chain recombines TRBV7-3 with TRBJ1-1; D unclear. Per germline, CDR1 SGHTA and CDR2 FQGTGA. This CDR3 is built from 13 residues. V lost 6 bases and J 0 bases, leaving 8 bases between the germline ends. The CDR3 bases are TGTGCCAGCAGTGGAGTCATGAACACTGAAGCTTTCTTT. Amino acids: CASSGVMNTEAFF.

The CDR3 coding sequence is TGTGCCACCAGTTATCAGGGAGAGGATTCACCCCTCCACTTT. This encodes CATSYQGEDSPLHF. This chain uses TRBV15 with TRBJ1-6, with D possibly matching TRBD1 (5 bases). V gave up 6 bases and J gave up 8 bases, with 14 bases separating them. Per the germline V gene, CDR1 is LNHNV and CDR2 is YYDKDF (reference sequence). There are 14 residues in the CDR3.

This chain uses TRBV7-8 with TRBJ1-2; D unresolved. V lost 4 bases, J lost 4 bases, and 19 bases lay in between. The V gene's germline CDR1 is SGHVS and CDR2 FQNEAQ. CDR3 length: 16 residues. In DNA form, the CDR3 reads TGTGCCAGCAGCTCCCGGGCCCCTGCAGCCGGCTATGGCTACACCTTC. It codes for CASSSRAPAAGYGYTF.